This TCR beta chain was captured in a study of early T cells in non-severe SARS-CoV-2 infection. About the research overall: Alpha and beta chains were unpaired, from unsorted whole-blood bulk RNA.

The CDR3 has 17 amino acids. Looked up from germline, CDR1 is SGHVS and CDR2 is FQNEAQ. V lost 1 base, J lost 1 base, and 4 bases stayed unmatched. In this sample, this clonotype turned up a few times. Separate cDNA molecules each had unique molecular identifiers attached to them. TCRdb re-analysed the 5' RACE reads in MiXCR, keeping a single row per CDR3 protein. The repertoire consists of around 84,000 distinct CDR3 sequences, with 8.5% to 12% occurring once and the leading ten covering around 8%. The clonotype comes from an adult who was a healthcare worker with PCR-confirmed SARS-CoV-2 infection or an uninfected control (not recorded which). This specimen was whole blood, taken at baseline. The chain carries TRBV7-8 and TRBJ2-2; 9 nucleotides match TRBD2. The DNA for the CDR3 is TGTGCCAGCAGCTTAGAAGTACTAGCGGGGAACACCGGGGAGCTGTTTTTT. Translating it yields CASSLEVLAGNTGELFF.